A selection of T cell receptor beta chains follows, all from one sample in a study of T cell changes during pregnancy in multiple sclerosis. Assay: immunoSEQ multiplex PCR; the TCRdb copy retains only in-frame clones and omits some. This sample has some 45,000 clones; 75% to 95% occur once, and the top ten carry under 2.5%. Sequenced material: CD4+ T cells from peripheral blood mononuclear cells, taken after pregnancy. The receptors derive from a female donor in good health, enrolled as a control in a pregnancy study. Both conserved end residues are part of each CDR3. Fields, in order: D gene, J gene, clone size, V gene, CDR3 protein, CDR3 DNA. The D gene is left open where the match is weak. Clone size, where shown, is once, few, many, or a class for clones that have expanded.

d_call: TRBD1
j_call: TRBJ2-2
clone_size: -
v_call: TRBV6-6
cdr3_aa: CASIQGDTGELFF
cdr3_nt: TGTGCCAGCATCCAGGGGGACACCGGGGAGCTGTTTTTT

d_call: -
j_call: TRBJ2-4
clone_size: -
v_call: TRBV27
cdr3_aa: CATSSTRPAKNIQYF
cdr3_nt: TGTGCCACCAGTTCGACTAGGCCAGCCAAAAACATTCAGTACTTC

d_call: -
j_call: TRBJ1-3
clone_size: -
v_call: TRBV10-3
cdr3_aa: CAALGGSGNTIYF
cdr3_nt: TGTGCCGCACTCGGAGGCTCTGGAAACACCATATATTTT

d_call: -
j_call: TRBJ2-7
clone_size: once
v_call: TRBV10-2
cdr3_aa: CASRTGTQTYEQYF
cdr3_nt: TGCGCCAGCAGGACCGGGACTCAGACCTACGAGCAGTACTTC

d_call: TRBD2
j_call: TRBJ2-5
clone_size: -
v_call: TRBV25-1
cdr3_aa: CASSGPSGSRETQYF
cdr3_nt: TGTGCCAGCAGTGGGCCGAGCGGGAGTAGAGAGACCCAGTACTTC

d_call: TRBD2
j_call: TRBJ2-7
clone_size: -
v_call: TRBV29-1
cdr3_aa: CSVFGGGDEQYF
cdr3_nt: TGCAGCGTTTTCGGGGGGGGCGACGAGCAGTACTTC

d_call: -
j_call: TRBJ2-1
clone_size: -
v_call: TRBV2
cdr3_aa: CASGRGSSYNEQFF
cdr3_nt: TGTGCCAGCGGACGGGGGAGCTCCTACAATGAGCAGTTCTTC

d_call: -
j_call: TRBJ1-2
clone_size: -
v_call: TRBV7-9
cdr3_aa: CASSLDRDYGYTF
cdr3_nt: TGTGCCAGCAGCTTAGACAGGGACTATGGCTACACCTTC

d_call: TRBD1
j_call: TRBJ1-5
clone_size: -
v_call: TRBV5-3
cdr3_aa: CARSLGSQQGKRNQPQHF
cdr3_nt: TGTGCCAGAAGCTTGGGGTCCCAACAGGGGAAAAGGAATCAGCCCCAGCATTTT

d_call: -
j_call: TRBJ1-6
clone_size: -
v_call: TRBV5-4
cdr3_aa: CASSLNRALNSPLHF
cdr3_nt: TGTGCCAGCAGCTTGAACAGGGCCTTAAATTCACCCCTCCACTTT

d_call: -
j_call: TRBJ2-3
clone_size: -
v_call: TRBV9
cdr3_aa: CASSVVGTQYF
cdr3_nt: TGTGCCAGCAGCGTAGTCGGTACGCAGTATTTT

d_call: -
j_call: TRBJ2-7
clone_size: -
v_call: TRBV19
cdr3_aa: CASSKTGKGYEQYF
cdr3_nt: TGTGCCAGTAGTAAAACAGGGAAGGGGTACGAGCAGTACTTC

d_call: TRBD1
j_call: TRBJ2-5
clone_size: -
v_call: TRBV9
cdr3_aa: CASSLNPGQGGETQYF
cdr3_nt: TGTGCCAGCAGCCTCAATCCGGGACAGGGGGGAGAGACCCAGTACTTC

d_call: -
j_call: TRBJ1-6
clone_size: -
v_call: TRBV25-1
cdr3_aa: CASMPPGSSPLHF
cdr3_nt: TGTGCCAGCATGCCCCCGGGGTCCTCACCCCTCCACTTT